One sample yielded the 12 T cell receptor beta chains listed below, sequenced in a study of blood T cell repertoires in COVID-19 (dated by TCRdb to 2019 to 2021). Libraries were built with the immunoSEQ multiplex PCR assay. TCRdb carries this immuneACCESS record with in-frame sequences only. Its versions omit some clonotypes, under half of them owing to an unresolved V gene in the studies checked, with the rest unexplained. In all, the sample holds under 250,000 clones, and around 85% of those were seen once. Together, the top ten hold around 6.4% of the sample. The material sequenced was peripheral blood. Receptors originate from a woman aged 55-70 years with active or convalescent COVID-19.

The chain has TRBV5-1 and TRBJ2-2; D is possibly TRBD2 (6 bases). V dropped 3 bases and J dropped 0 bases, with 15 bases sitting between them. The CDR3 runs 17 residues. The germline V gene encodes CDR1 SGHRS and CDR2 YFSETQ. CDR3 loop: CASSWGGAATNTGELFF. The CDR3 DNA follows: TGCGCCAGCAGCTGGGGCGGGGCGGCCACGAACACCGGGGAGCTGTTTTTT. Full variable domain (outside the CDR3, taken from reference TRBV5-1 and TRBJ2-2): KAGVTQTPRYLIKTRGQQVTLSCSPISGHRSVSWYQQTPGQGLQFLFEYFSETQRNKGNFPGRFSGRQFSNSRSEMNVSTLELGDSALYLCASSWGGAATNTGELFFGEGSRLTVL.

The gene calls are TRBV23-1 and TRBJ2-1; 7 bases are a match to TRBD1. TRBV23-1 is flagged as an ORF with uncertain function. V was clipped by 7 bases and J by 4 bases; unmatched bases: 4. The CDR3 spans 13 residues. The DNA of the CDR3 is TGCGCCAGCATAGGGACAGTTTACAATGAGCAGTTCTTC. Protein sequence: CASIGTVYNEQFF.

The chain employs TRBV6-4 and TRBJ1-2, with 8 bases matching TRBD1. This CDR3 comprises 15 residues. The germline gives CDR1 MRHNA, CDR2 SNTAGT. J lost 0 bases, V lost 6 bases, and 6 bases had no gene match. The CDR3 region has the DNA TGTGCCAGCAGATCGACAGGGGCCTCTAACTATGGCTACACCTTC. Its translation is CASRSTGASNYGYTF.

The V gene is TRBV10-3, the J gene TRBJ1-1, with D unresolved. CDR1 is ENHRY and CDR2 is SYGVKD in the germline V gene. Trimming removed 4 bases from V and 4 bases from J, with 10 bases in between. The CDR3 loop spans 13 amino acids. CDR3 DNA: TGTGCCATCAGTGGGGCCGAGGGCACTGAAGCTTTCTTT. Translated, it gives CAISGAEGTEAFF.

The chain has TRBV5-1 and TRBJ1-2; D not certain. Germline V CDR1 and CDR2: SGHRS, YFSETQ. With 0 bases removed from V and 4 bases from J, the gap between germline ends came to 10 bases. The CDR3 sequence is 14 residues long. Here the CDR3 reads CASSLELGLYGYTF. The DNA of the CDR3 is TGCGCCAGCAGCTTGGAACTGGGCCTCTATGGCTACACCTTC.

Regarding this clone: Within the sample, other DNA sequences also encode this same CDR3. The genes are TRBV5-1 and TRBJ1-1, with 10 bases fitting TRBD1. Germline trimming cut 0 bases from V and 2 bases from J; bases unmatched to any gene: 1. CDR1 and CDR2 from the germline V gene are SGHRS and YFSETQ. CDR3 size: 15 residues. The CDR3 sequence: CASSLGDRGNTEAFF. The DNA of the CDR3 is TGCGCCAGCAGCTTGGGGGACAGGGGAAACACTGAAGCTTTCTTT. Full variable domain (rest looked up from reference TRBV5-1 and TRBJ1-1): KAGVTQTPRYLIKTRGQQVTLSCSPISGHRSVSWYQQTPGQGLQFLFEYFSETQRNKGNFPGRFSGRQFSNSRSEMNVSTLELGDSALYLCASSLGDRGNTEAFFGQGTRLTVV.

Turning to this clone: The identical CDR3 is also encoded by other nucleotide sequences in the sample. The rearrangement joins TRBV29-1 to TRBJ2-7, with a tentative D call TRBD1 (6 bases). Trimming stripped 6 bases from V and 1 base from J, with 10 bases between. Germline assignment: CDR1 SQVTM and CDR2 ANQGSEA. The CDR3 has 12 amino acids. CDR3 region: CSVTTGSYEQYF. The CDR3 bases are TGCAGCGTCACGACAGGATCCTACGAGCAGTACTTC.

As DNA, the CDR3 is TGTGCCAGCAGGACCGGGACAGGGCCCCGAGGGGGCTACACCTTC. It encodes CASRTGTGPRGGYTF. V and J are TRBV28 and TRBJ1-2; TRBD1 aligns across 9 bases. The CDR3 totals 15 residues. V trimming: 6 bases; J trimming: 8 bases; junction bases outside the gene matches: 13. Germline V gene data show CDR1 as MDHEN and CDR2 as SYDVKM.

The chain has TRBV4-2 and TRBJ1-4; 10 bases map to TRBD1. In germline, CDR1 is LGHNA, CDR2 YNFKEQ. This CDR3 contains 16 residues. The junction had 4 bases not matched to a gene; V was cut back by 3 bases and J by 3 bases. CDR3: CASSQTGGLANEKLFF. The CDR3 coding sequence is TGTGCCAGCAGCCAGACAGGGGGCTTGGCTAATGAAAAACTGTTTTTT.

The count of this clone is one. The chain is built from TRBV18 and TRBJ2-3, with 9 nucleotides matching TRBD2. Looked up from germline, CDR1 is KGHSH and CDR2 is LQKENI. V shed 2 bases and J 2 bases; nucleotides not matched to a gene: 5. The CDR3 contains 16 residues. The CDR3 region is CASSPFGGGATDTQYF. The DNA for the CDR3 is TGTGCCAGCTCACCATTTGGCGGGGGGGCCACAGATACGCAGTATTTT.

The chain links TRBV11-1 to TRBJ2-3; 10 bases line up with TRBD2. Germline CDR1 is SGHAT and CDR2 is FQDESV (reference sequence). The CDR3 runs to 14 residues. V gave up 8 bases and J gave up 2 bases; unmatched junction bases: 4. CDR3: CASGLAEATDTQYF. Here the CDR3 DNA reads TGTGCCAGCGGACTAGCGGAAGCCACAGATACGCAGTATTTT.

The chain has TRBV6-2 or TRBV6-3 and TRBJ2-2; tentatively, D is TRBD1 (5 bases). CDR3 size: 16 residues. Germline V gene data show CDR1 as MNHEY and CDR2 as SVGEGT. The V and J ends lost 0 bases and 1 base respectively, with 9 bases between them. The CDR3 coding sequence is TGTGCCAGCAGTTACTCGGGGCCCAAGAACACCGGGGAGCTGTTTTTT. This encodes CASSYSGPKNTGELFF.